A single sample is the source of the 25 T cell receptor beta chains below, sequenced in a study of blood T cell repertoires in COVID-19. Assay used: immunoSEQ multiplex PCR; TCRdb lists only in-frame clones, some missing. The sample lists roughly 100,000 clones, 85% occurring once. Input material: peripheral blood. The source is a man aged 45-65 years with acute or convalescent COVID-19.

This rearrangement joins TRBV19 to TRBJ1-1; D gene unclear. Germline assignment: CDR1 LNHDA and CDR2 SQIVND (reference sequence). Trimming took off 6 bases at V and 6 bases at J, with 17 bases between the two ends. CDR3 length: 14 amino acids. DNA for the CDR3: TGTGCCAGTAGCGACCGGCCGAGGGCCGCTGAAGCTTTCTTT. As protein: CASSDRPRAAEAFF. Complete variable domain (other parts from reference TRBV19 and TRBJ1-1): DGGITQSPKYLFRKEGQNVTLSCEQNLNHDAMYWYRQDPGQGLRLIYYSQIVNDFQKGDIAEGYSVSREKKESFPLTVTSAQKNPTAFYLCASSDRPRAAEAFFGQGTRLTVV.

The chain recombines TRBV11-2 with TRBJ2-1, with a weak D call TRBD2 (5 bases). The CDR3 runs to 15 residues. V was pared by 4 bases and J by 4 bases, with 14 bases between. Germline values: CDR1 SGHAT, CDR2 FQNNGV. CDR3 protein: CASSYQLADYNEQFF. The CDR3 region has the DNA TGTGCCAGCAGCTATCAGCTAGCAGATTACAATGAGCAGTTCTTC.

The chain recombines TRBV21-1 with TRBJ1-5. TRBV21-1 is deemed a pseudogene. This CDR3 has 21 residues. The CDR3 loop reads CASSKVKRGGAGNCSNQPQHF. The CDR3 DNA reads as TGTGCCAGCAGCAAAGTCAAAAGAGGGGGGGCAGGGAATTGTAGCAATCAGCCCCAGCATTTT.

V usage is TRBV6-5 and J usage is TRBJ2-3, with D tentatively TRBD1 (6 bases). Trimming left V 7 bases short and J 5 bases short, with 19 bases between. There are 15 residues in the CDR3. Germline values: CDR1 MNHEY, CDR2 SVGAGI. The DNA of the CDR3 is TGTGCCAGCAAGAACAGGGCGGCCGGTAGAGATACGCAGTATTTT. The encoded protein is CASKNRAAGRDTQYF.

The V and J genes are TRBV16 and TRBJ2-3, with 10 bases aligning to TRBD1. The length of the CDR3 is 13 residues. CDR1 and CDR2 (germline): KGHSY, FQNENV. Unmatched junction bases numbered 1, after V lost 4 bases and J lost 6 bases. CDR3 loop: CASSRQGADTQYF. The CDR3 DNA reads as TGTGCCAGCAGCCGACAGGGGGCGGATACGCAGTATTTT.

The chain is built from TRBV24-1 and TRBJ1-1; 7 bases fit TRBD1. The CDR3 has 15 residues. The V gene's germline CDR1 is KGHDR and CDR2 SFDVKD. V shed 4 bases, J shed 6 bases, and the junction held 10 bases outside the gene matches. CDR3 sequence: CATSDPRGVFSEAFF. DNA for the CDR3: TGTGCCACCAGTGACCCCAGGGGGGTATTCTCTGAAGCTTTCTTT.

This CDR3 is CASSAAREPYEQYF. The CDR3 nucleotides are TGTGCCAGCAGCGCCGCGAGGGAACCCTACGAGCAGTACTTC. The chain joins TRBV16 to TRBJ2-7, with D tentatively TRBD2 (5 bases). From germline, CDR1 is KGHSY and CDR2 FQNENV. Deletions cut 5 bases from V and 2 bases from J, with 13 bases between. The CDR3 runs 14 residues.

V gene TRBV4-1 combines with J gene TRBJ1-2, with no clear D. Germline V gene sequence: CDR1 MGHRA, CDR2 YSYEKL. V was cut by 4 bases and J by 4 bases, with 22 bases left in between. CDR3 length: 17 amino acids. This CDR3 reads CASSPKVQQAFFYGYTF. CDR3 bases: TGCGCCAGCAGCCCCAAGGTGCAGCAGGCCTTTTTCTATGGCTACACCTTC.

The rearrangement links TRBV27 to TRBJ1-4; 9 bases fit TRBD1. The CDR3 extends over 17 amino acids. V shed 0 bases, J shed 2 bases, and the junction held 4 bases outside the gene matches. Germline CDR1 reads MNHEY; CDR2 reads SMNVEV (reference sequence). The CDR3 sequence: CASSLSGQGDTNEKLFF. CDR3 bases: TGTGCCAGCAGTTTATCGGGACAGGGTGACACTAATGAAAAACTGTTTTTT.

This chain uses TRBV5-3 with TRBJ2-7; 9 nucleotides line up with TRBD1. TRBV5-3 is annotated as an ORF whose role is uncertain. The ends lost 4 bases at V and 0 bases at J; junction bases unmatched: 2. The CDR3 loop spans 14 amino acids. The CDR3 region has the DNA TGTGCCAGAAGCGAGGACAGGGGCTCCTACGAGCAGTACTTC. Translation gives CARSEDRGSYEQYF.

The chain carries TRBV5-1 and TRBJ2-1, with 14 bases matching TRBD2. The length of the CDR3 is 16 residues. The germline V gene has CDR1 SGHRS and CDR2 YFSETQ. Trimming cost V 4 bases and J 8 bases; bases outside gene matches: 8. The CDR3, as DNA: TGCGCCAGCAGCCCAAGACTAGCGGGAGGGTTGGATGAGCAGTTCTTC. Protein sequence: CASSPRLAGGLDEQFF.

This chain joins TRBV27 and TRBJ1-6; TRBD1 agrees at 9 bases. V lost 6 bases, J lost 8 bases, and 5 bases stayed unmatched. Germline V gene lookup returns CDR1 MNHEY and CDR2 SMNVEV (reference sequence). The CDR3 is made up of 14 amino acids. In DNA, the CDR3 is TGTGCCAGCAGATCCGGGACAGGGCATTCACCCCTCCACTTT. Protein sequence: CASRSGTGHSPLHF.

The chain employs TRBV6-5 and TRBJ2-6, with 7 bases identical to TRBD1. Looked up from germline, CDR1 is MNHEY and CDR2 is SVGAGI. The CDR3 extends over 15 amino acids. The V and J ends lost 6 bases and 2 bases, in that order; junction bases with no gene match: 4. The CDR3 spells CASSPQGTGANVLTF. CDR3 sequence (DNA): TGTGCCAGCAGCCCACAGGGGACTGGGGCCAACGTCCTGACTTTC.

The chain recombines TRBV7-4 with TRBJ1-1; D is undetermined. V dropped 5 bases and J dropped 3 bases, with 16 bases sitting between them. This CDR3 spans 15 amino acids. The germline V gene encodes CDR1 SGHVT and CDR2 SQSDAQ. CDR3 nucleotides: TGTGCCAGCAGCCACTGGACGGGAATTGACACTGAAGCTTTCTTT. This gives the protein CASSHWTGIDTEAFF.

The CDR3 nucleotides read TGTGCCAGCAGCCTCTCCAGGGGGTATGGTTCACCCCTCCACTTT. Protein product: CASSLSRGYGSPLHF. The chain combines TRBV11-1 with TRBJ1-6; 7 bases fit TRBD1. Germline values: CDR1 SGHAT, CDR2 FQDESV (reference sequence). V was pared by 5 bases and J by 9 bases, with 10 bases of the junction left unmatched. This CDR3 has 15 residues.

The rearrangement links TRBV14 to TRBJ2-1, with 9 bases matching TRBD2. The CDR3 is made up of 17 amino acids. Germline CDR1 SGHDN, CDR2 FVKESK. V was clipped by 0 bases and J by 4 bases; unmatched bases: 7. This CDR3 is CASSQDAPSGIYNEQFF. The CDR3 bases are TGTGCCAGCAGCCAAGATGCCCCTAGCGGGATTTACAATGAGCAGTTCTTC.

V gene TRBV10-1 combines with J gene TRBJ2-3; TRBD1 might be the D (6 bases). V lost 2 bases and J 2 bases, leaving 8 bases between the germline ends. The length of the CDR3 is 14 residues. Germline CDR1 WNHNN, CDR2 SYGVQD (reference sequence). The CDR3 DNA follows: TGCGCCAGCAGTGAGCCAGGGGCCACAGATACGCAGTATTTT. This translates into CASSEPGATDTQYF.

J is TRBJ2-1 and V is TRBV4-2; 7 nucleotides match TRBD2. Germline V lookup: CDR1 LGHNA, CDR2 YNFKEQ. The V and J ends lost 0 bases and 3 bases, in that order; junction bases with no gene match: 5. The CDR3 contains 16 residues. In DNA form, the CDR3 reads TGTGCCAGCAGCCAAGACGGGGGGAGTATCTACAATGAGCAGTTCTTC. Translation gives CASSQDGGSIYNEQFF.

J is TRBJ1-5 and V is TRBV7-2; possible D gene TRBD1, 6 bases. V was trimmed by 5 bases and J by 7 bases, leaving 15 bases between them. The length of the CDR3 is 14 residues. CDR1 is SGHTA and CDR2 is FQGNSA in the germline V gene. CDR3 coding DNA: TGTGCCAGCAGCGCGGGGGGGGCTTGGCAGCCCCAGCATTTT. Encoded protein: CASSAGGAWQPQHF.

The sample holds a few counts of this clone. The rearrangement uses TRBV10-3 and TRBJ2-1; 11 positions agree with TRBD2. Germline values: CDR1 ENHRY, CDR2 SYGVKD. V was clipped by 7 bases and J by 8 bases; unmatched bases: 10. The CDR3 has 15 amino acids. CDR3 protein: CAIMQGLAVVDEQFF. In nucleotides, the CDR3 is TGTGCCATCATGCAGGGACTAGCGGTTGTCGATGAGCAGTTCTTC.

This clone was detected once. This chain connects TRBV4-2 to TRBJ1-5; D gene ambiguous. V lost 0 bases, J lost 0 bases, and 9 bases lay in between. This CDR3 contains 16 residues. The germline V gene encodes CDR1 LGHNA and CDR2 YNFKEQ. In DNA, the CDR3 is TGTGCCAGCAGCCAAGAACTTTCCCTTAGCAATCAGCCCCAGCATTTT. This gives the protein CASSQELSLSNQPQHF.

The chain uses TRBV9 and TRBJ2-5; 13 nucleotides agree with TRBD2. This CDR3 has 14 amino acids. Germline V lookup: CDR1 SGDLS, CDR2 YYNGEE. Trimming at V came to 3 bases and at J to 4 bases, leaving 0 bases not matched to a gene. The CDR3 loop reads CASSGLAGGETQYF. CDR3 nucleotide sequence: TGTGCCAGCAGCGGACTAGCGGGGGGAGAGACCCAGTACTTC. Variable domain in full (rest from reference TRBV9 and TRBJ2-5): DSGVTQTPKHLITATGQRVTLRCSPRSGDLSVYWYQQSLDQGLQFLIQYYNGEERAKGNILERFSAQQFPDLHSELNLSSLELGDSALYFCASSGLAGGETQYFGPGTRLLVL.

The chain is built from TRBV5-6 and TRBJ1-3, with a possible D match to TRBD1 (6 bases). CDR3 size: 15 residues. V was pared by 4 bases and J by 0 bases, with 11 bases between. Looked up from germline, CDR1 is SGHDT and CDR2 is YYEEEE. The CDR3 loop reads CASSPRQASGNTIYF. The CDR3 nucleotides read TGTGCCAGCAGCCCACGACAGGCCTCTGGAAACACCATATATTTT.

For the CDR3, the DNA is TGTGCCAGCGTCCCAGGGGCGGTTATTTTCTATGGCTACACCTTC. Translated, it gives CASVPGAVIFYGYTF. The chain carries TRBV6-5 and TRBJ1-2; tentatively, D is TRBD1 (6 bases). With 8 bases removed from V and 4 bases from J, the gap between germline ends came to 20 bases. Germline CDR1 reads MNHEY; CDR2 reads SVGAGI. The CDR3 is 15 amino acids.

This clone has just one count. The chain is built from TRBV4-2 and TRBJ2-4, with 7 bases that match TRBD2. There are 15 residues in the CDR3. Trimming took 0 bases from V and 7 from J; bases not matched to a gene: 6. Germline V gene data show CDR1 as LGHNA and CDR2 as YNFKEQ. CDR3 in amino acids: CASSQEGGRGNIQYF. CDR3 DNA: TGTGCCAGCAGCCAAGAGGGCGGGAGAGGGAACATTCAGTACTTC.